This T cell receptor beta chain was retrieved from a study of tumor-infiltrating lymphocytes in primary liver carcinoma. From roughly 0.55 ug of total RNA, TCR beta-specific cDNA was reverse-transcribed using a constant-region primer. Libraries for TCR beta were built through three nested multiplex PCR rounds, which together made up a slightly modified ARM-PCR procedure. The opening two PCR rounds, around 9 cycles each, paired TRBV1-TRBV30 forward primers with a C-beta reverse primer. Each CDR3 protein is one row after TCRdb ran MiXCR on the multiplex PCR reads. This sample has 330,000 or so distinct CDR3 sequences, with 65% found just once. Points from the study as a whole: Tumor region pairs shared more overlap than did tumor-adjacent and tumor-blood pairs. Tumors carried a top-250-clone fraction significantly exceeding that of blood (p = 0.039).

As for this clonotype: What it recognizes is unknown.

The trim removed 5 bases at V and 4 bases at J, leaving 17 bases unmatched. The CDR3 is 18 residues long. RNA was extracted from whole blood without cell sorting, alongside germline DNA. Patients carried chronic HBV infection without prior treatment. The chain combines TRBV12-3 or TRBV12-4 with TRBJ2-7; TRBD2 matches at 10 bases. The origin of this receptor is a man aged 40-49 years with primary liver carcinoma and hepatitis B virus infection. The sample was peripheral blood. The CDR3: CASSKGPGHSGRGYEQYF. The CDR3 DNA sequence: TGTGCCAGCAGTAAAGGGCCCGGTCACAGCGGGAGGGGGTACGAGCAGTACTTC.